This passage covers 8 T cell receptor beta chains from one sample sequenced in a study of blood T cell repertoires in COVID-19. TCRdb's copy holds only in-frame clones and misses some; the assay was immunoSEQ multiplex PCR. The data show fewer than 300,000 clones, more than 75% seen once. Sequencing was carried out using peripheral blood. These TCRs come from a woman in her thirties or forties who had recovered from COVID-19.

This chain's CDR3 is CASSRGGVRNQPQHF. The CDR3 DNA reads as TGTGCCAGTAGTAGGGGGGGGGTTCGCAATCAGCCCCAGCATTTT. The V gene is TRBV19, the J gene TRBJ1-5; D might be TRBD1 (5 bases). This CDR3 region has 15 residues. Trimming removed 4 bases from V and 2 bases from J, with 12 bases in between. Germline-derived CDR1 and CDR2 are LNHDA and SQIVND (reference sequence).

This clone has only one observation. The CDR3: CASSANRSPYGYTF. The DNA of the CDR3 is TGTGCCAGCAGCGCAAACAGGAGTCCCTATGGCTACACCTTC. V is TRBV5-4 and J is TRBJ1-2; D perhaps matches TRBD1 (5 bases). The CDR3 extends over 14 amino acids. V lost 4 bases and J lost 4, with 14 bases in between. Looked up from germline, CDR1 is SGHNT and CDR2 is YYREEE (reference sequence).

J is TRBJ2-1 and V is TRBV19; D is uncertain. The length of the CDR3 is 15 residues. Germline V gives CDR1 LNHDA, CDR2 SQIVND (reference sequence). V lost 3 bases and J lost 2, with 11 bases in between. CDR3 coding DNA: TGTGCCAGTAGTATGGAGTTGAGCCCCTACAATGAGCAGTTCTTC. Its translation is CASSMELSPYNEQFF. The full variable domain, in which reference TRBV19 and TRBJ2-1 provide the parts outside the CDR3, is DGGITQSPKYLFRKEGQNVTLSCEQNLNHDAMYWYRQDPGQGLRLIYYSQIVNDFQKGDIAEGYSVSREKKESFPLTVTSAQKNPTAFYLCASSMELSPYNEQFFGPGTRLTVL.

The chain couples TRBV12-3 or TRBV12-4 to TRBJ2-1; no reliable D call. The CDR3 has 12 amino acids. The ends were cut back, 3 bases at V and 9 bases at J, with 9 bases in the middle. The CDR3 sequence is CASSLVSGEQFF. The CDR3, as DNA: TGTGCCAGCAGTTTGGTGTCGGGTGAGCAGTTCTTC.

V and J are TRBV7-2 and TRBJ1-2, with TRBD1 identical over 7 bases. J gave up 4 bases and V 5 bases, and 13 bases lay outside the gene matches. The CDR3 spans 16 residues. Germline CDR1 SGHTA, CDR2 FQGNSA. DNA of the CDR3: TGTGCCAGCAGCGCCCTTCGAGGGGGCCCAACCTATGGCTACACCTTC. Protein: CASSALRGGPTYGYTF.

The rearrangement links TRBV4-2 to TRBJ1-4; 9 positions agree with TRBD1. Germline loops: CDR1 LGHNA, CDR2 YNFKEQ. Trimming cost V 1 base and J 8 bases; bases outside gene matches: 8. The CDR3 has 16 amino acids. The CDR3 region has the DNA TGTGCCAGCAGCCAAGCCGAGACAGGGGGAAGCGAAAAACTGTTTTTT. Its translation: CASSQAETGGSEKLFF.

The chain links TRBV12-5 to TRBJ2-1; D call uncertain. V gave up 1 base and J gave up 10 bases, with 14 bases separating them. The CDR3 has 14 amino acids. Germline assignment: CDR1 LGHNT and CDR2 FRNRAP. Here the CDR3 reads CASGLGPSPREQFF. CDR3 coding DNA: TGTGCTAGTGGTTTGGGGCCCTCACCCAGGGAGCAGTTCTTC.

The chain links TRBV19 to TRBJ1-1; perhaps TRBD1 as D (5 bases). CDR3 length equals 15 residues. V was clipped by 1 base and J by 1 base, with 10 bases between them. Germline V CDR1 and CDR2: LNHDA, SQIVND (reference sequence). In DNA, the CDR3 is TGTGCCAGTAGTATAGGGATGCAGGGGAACACTGAAGCTTTCTTT. Translating it yields CASSIGMQGNTEAFF.